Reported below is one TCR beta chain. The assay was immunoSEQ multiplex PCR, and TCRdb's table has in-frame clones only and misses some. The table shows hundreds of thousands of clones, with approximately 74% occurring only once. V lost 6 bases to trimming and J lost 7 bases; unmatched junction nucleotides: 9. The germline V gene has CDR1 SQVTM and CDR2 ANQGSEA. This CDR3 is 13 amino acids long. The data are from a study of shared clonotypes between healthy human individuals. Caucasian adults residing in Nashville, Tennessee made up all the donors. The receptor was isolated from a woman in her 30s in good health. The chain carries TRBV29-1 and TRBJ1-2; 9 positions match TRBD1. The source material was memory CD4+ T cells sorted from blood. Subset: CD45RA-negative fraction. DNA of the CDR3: TGCAGCGTCGTTGGACAGGGGACATTTGGCTACACCTTC. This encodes CSVVGQGTFGYTF.